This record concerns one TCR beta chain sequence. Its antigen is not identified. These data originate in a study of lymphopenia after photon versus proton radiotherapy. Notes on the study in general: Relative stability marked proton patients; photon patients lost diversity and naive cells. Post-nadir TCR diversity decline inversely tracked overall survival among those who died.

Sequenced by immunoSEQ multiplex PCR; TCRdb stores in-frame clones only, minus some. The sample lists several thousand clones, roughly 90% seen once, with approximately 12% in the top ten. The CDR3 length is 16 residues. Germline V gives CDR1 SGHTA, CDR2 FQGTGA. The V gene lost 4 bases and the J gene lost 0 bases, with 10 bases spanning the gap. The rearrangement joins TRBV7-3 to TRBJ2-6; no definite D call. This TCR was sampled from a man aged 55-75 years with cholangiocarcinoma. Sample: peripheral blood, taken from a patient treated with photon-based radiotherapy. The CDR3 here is CASSSSRRSGANVLTF. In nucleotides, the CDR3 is TGTGCCAGCAGCTCCAGTCGTCGCTCTGGGGCCAACGTCCTGACTTTC.